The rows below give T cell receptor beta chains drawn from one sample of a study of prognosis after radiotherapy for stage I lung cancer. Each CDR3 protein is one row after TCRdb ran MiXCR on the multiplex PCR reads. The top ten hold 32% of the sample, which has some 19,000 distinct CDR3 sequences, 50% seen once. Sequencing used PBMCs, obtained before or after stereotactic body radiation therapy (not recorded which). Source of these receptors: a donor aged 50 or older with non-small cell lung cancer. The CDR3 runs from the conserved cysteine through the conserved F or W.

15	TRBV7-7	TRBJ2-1	CDSSLGLGKVNEQFF
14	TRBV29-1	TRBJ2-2	CSILTSGFTGELFF
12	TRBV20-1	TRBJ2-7	CSASKRAYEQYF
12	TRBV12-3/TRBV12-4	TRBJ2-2	CASSPNTGELFF
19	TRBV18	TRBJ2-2	CANSPVLRSQRPSAGELFF
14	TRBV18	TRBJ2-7	CASSPIGQGYEQYF
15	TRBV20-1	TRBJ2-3	CSARKREGCTDTQYF
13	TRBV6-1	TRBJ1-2	CASSPDSSNGYTF
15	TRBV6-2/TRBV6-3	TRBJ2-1	CASSQTGGPADEQFF
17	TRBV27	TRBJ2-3	CASSLVGLAGSTDTQYF
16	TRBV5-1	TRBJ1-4	CASSWGQRATNEKLFF
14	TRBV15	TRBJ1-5	CATSRGQGDPPQHF
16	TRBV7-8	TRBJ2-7	CASSFTRVAGSLEQYF
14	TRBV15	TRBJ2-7	CATSREVAQYEQYF
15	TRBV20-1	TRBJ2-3	CSAIGGQGLGDTQYF
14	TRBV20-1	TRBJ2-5	CSARDYPARETQYF
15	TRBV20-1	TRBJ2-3	CSARGQGSAGDTQYF
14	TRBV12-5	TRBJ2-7	CASGSGQPGGGQYF
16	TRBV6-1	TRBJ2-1	CASSGQAGARVNEQFF
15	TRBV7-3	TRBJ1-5	CASSLDGTSREPQHF
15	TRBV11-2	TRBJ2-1	CASSSDPPLYNEQFF
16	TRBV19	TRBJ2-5	CASSGGLAGVGETQYF
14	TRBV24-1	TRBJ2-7	CATSDSGRGYEQYF
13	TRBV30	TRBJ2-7	CAWSVRHSYEQYF
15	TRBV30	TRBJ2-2	CAWSVYARGHGELFF
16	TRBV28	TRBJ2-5	CASSPIGGVYQETQYF
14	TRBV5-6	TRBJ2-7	CASSLTGTSDEQYF
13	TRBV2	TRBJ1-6	CASSEGANSPLHF
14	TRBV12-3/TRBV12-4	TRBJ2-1	CASIGIFVEYEQFF
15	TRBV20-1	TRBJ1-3	CSASGAVQGANTIYF
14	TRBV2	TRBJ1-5	CASSEGQGNQPQHF